This entry lists 8 T cell receptor beta chains sequenced from one sample in a study of T cell repertoires in cytomegalovirus infection. In TCRdb, the reads were re-called with MiXCR into one record per CDR3 protein. The table has about 600,000 distinct CDR3 sequences, 20% to 25% seen once. Material: CD8+ T cells from PBMCs. The receptors here all came from a human donor in good health (CMV status not recorded). Some clones in this sample may be carry-over from other donors' samples.

V usage is TRBV29-1 and J usage is TRBJ2-3; D is unresolved. Germline CDR1 reads SQVTM; CDR2 reads ANQGSEA. The V end was cut by 1 base, the J end by 3 bases, with 14 bases between. There are 15 residues in the CDR3. The CDR3 region is CSVEGTRRSTDTQYF. The DNA for the CDR3 is TGCAGCGTTGAAGGGACCAGGCGGTCGACAGATACGCAGTATTTT.

The chain is built from TRBV4-1 and TRBJ2-5; either TRBD1 or TRBD2 may supply D (5 bases each). The germline V gene encodes CDR1 MGHRA and CDR2 YSYEKL. V dropped 4 bases and J dropped 2 bases, with 14 bases sitting between them. CDR3 length equals 15 residues. CDR3 residues: CASSLEGRPQETQYF. CDR3 DNA sequence: TGCGCCAGCAGCCTCGAGGGACGACCTCAAGAGACCCAGTACTTC.

V is TRBV14 and J is TRBJ2-1; 10 nucleotides line up with TRBD2. The CDR3 loop spans 16 amino acids. Germline-derived CDR1 and CDR2 are SGHDN and FVKESK. J lost 1 base, V lost 5 bases, and 5 bases had no gene match. CDR3 nucleotides: TGTGCCAGCAGCACCCTTAGCGGGGGGTCCTACAATGAGCAGTTCTTC. Residues: CASSTLSGGSYNEQFF.

This clonotype was found many times. This chain links TRBV7-8 with TRBJ1-5; TRBD1 matches at 7 bases. Germline-derived CDR1 and CDR2 are SGHVS and FQNEAQ. This CDR3 is 17 amino acids long. Losses at the gene ends were 4 bases for V and 1 base for J; bases not matched to a gene: 10. The CDR3 bases are TGTGCCAGCAGCTCGAGCCGGACAGGCCTAAGCAATCAGCCCCAGCATTTT. It specifies CASSSSRTGLSNQPQHF. Using reference TRBV7-8 and TRBJ1-5 for the parts outside the CDR3, the full variable domain is GAGVSQSPRYKVAKRGQDVALRCDPISGHVSLFWYQQALGQGPEFLTYFQNEAQLDKSGLPSDRFFAERPEGSVSTLKIQRTQQEDSAVYLCASSSSRTGLSNQPQHFGDGTRLSIL.

V and J are TRBV28 and TRBJ2-5; D unresolved. The CDR3 runs 14 residues. The germline V gene encodes CDR1 MDHEN and CDR2 SYDVKM. The V end lost 6 bases, the J end lost 2 bases, and 13 bases lay between the germline ends. CDR3 in amino acids: CASSIWAKQETQYF. Written as DNA, the CDR3 is TGTGCCAGCAGCATATGGGCAAAACAAGAGACCCAGTACTTC.

In nucleotides, the CDR3 is TGTGCCAGCAGCCCGGCAGAGGTAGCGGGAGAGCAGTACTTC. It encodes CASSPAEVAGEQYF. The chain is built from TRBV3-1 and TRBJ2-7; 8 bases are a match to TRBD2. Germline-derived CDR1 and CDR2 are LGHDT and YNNKEL (reference sequence). This CDR3 is 14 amino acids long. The trim removed 4 bases at V and 7 bases at J, leaving 9 bases unmatched.

This clonotype was counted a few times. The chain recombines TRBV6-2 or TRBV6-3 with TRBJ1-5; 7 positions match TRBD1. Germline loops: CDR1 MNHEY, CDR2 SVGEGT. Losses at the gene ends were 3 bases for V and 2 bases for J; bases not matched to a gene: 16. The CDR3 length is 19 residues. The chain's CDR3 is CASSYRPDRASRGNQPQHF. In DNA, the CDR3 is TGTGCCAGCAGTTATCGTCCCGACAGGGCCTCTAGGGGCAATCAGCCCCAGCATTTT.

This clonotype was detected ten times or more. The chain uses TRBV7-9 and TRBJ1-1; 9 nucleotides line up with TRBD1. Trimming cost V 5 bases and J 4 bases; bases outside gene matches: 5. The CDR3 is 14 residues long. Germline V gene lookup returns CDR1 SEHNR and CDR2 FQNEAQ (reference sequence). This CDR3 is CASSRTGGGTEAFF. The CDR3 nucleotides read TGTGCCAGCAGCCGCACAGGGGGCGGCACTGAAGCTTTCTTT.